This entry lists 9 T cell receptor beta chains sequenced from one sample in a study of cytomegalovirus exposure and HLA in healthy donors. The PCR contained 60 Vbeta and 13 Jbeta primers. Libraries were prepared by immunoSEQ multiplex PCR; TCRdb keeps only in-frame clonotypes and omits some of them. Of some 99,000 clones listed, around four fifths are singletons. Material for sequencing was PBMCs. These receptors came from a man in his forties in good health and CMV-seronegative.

DNA of the CDR3: TGTGCCAGCAGCGCGGGAGTTGCGCCACCCGGGGAGCTGTTTTTT. Its translation is CASSAGVAPPGELFF. The genes are TRBV7-6 and TRBJ2-2, with 7 bases identical to TRBD2. From germline, CDR1 is SGHVS and CDR2 FNYEAQ. CDR3 size: 15 residues. V shed 5 bases and J 6 bases; nucleotides not matched to a gene: 9.

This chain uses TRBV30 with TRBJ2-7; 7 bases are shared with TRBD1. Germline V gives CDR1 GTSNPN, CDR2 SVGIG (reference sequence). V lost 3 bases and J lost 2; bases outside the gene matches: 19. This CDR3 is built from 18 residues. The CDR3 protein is CAWSLLPTPGTETYEQYF. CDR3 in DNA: TGTGCCTGGAGCCTGCTACCTACCCCCGGGACAGAAACCTACGAGCAGTACTTC.

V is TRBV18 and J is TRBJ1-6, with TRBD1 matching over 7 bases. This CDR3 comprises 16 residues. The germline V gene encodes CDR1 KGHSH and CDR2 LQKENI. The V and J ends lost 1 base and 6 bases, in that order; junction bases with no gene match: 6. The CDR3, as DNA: TGTGCCAGCTCACCACGAATTACAGGGGCTAATTCACCCCTCCACTTT. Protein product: CASSPRITGANSPLHF.

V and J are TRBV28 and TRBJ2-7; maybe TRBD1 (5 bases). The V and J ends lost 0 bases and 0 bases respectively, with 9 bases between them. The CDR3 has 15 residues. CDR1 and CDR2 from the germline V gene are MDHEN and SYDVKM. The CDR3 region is CASSLWVRASYEQYF. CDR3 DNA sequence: TGTGCCAGCAGTTTATGGGTCAGGGCCTCCTACGAGCAGTACTTC.

The CDR3 loop reads CAWSVHSYYTF. Here the CDR3 DNA reads TGTGCCTGGAGTGTACACAGCTACTACACCTTC. The J gene is TRBJ1-2, the V gene TRBV30, with D unresolved. CDR1 and CDR2 from the germline V gene are GTSNPN and SVGIG (reference sequence). V was clipped by 0 bases and J by 10 bases, with 9 bases between them. The CDR3 covers 11 residues.

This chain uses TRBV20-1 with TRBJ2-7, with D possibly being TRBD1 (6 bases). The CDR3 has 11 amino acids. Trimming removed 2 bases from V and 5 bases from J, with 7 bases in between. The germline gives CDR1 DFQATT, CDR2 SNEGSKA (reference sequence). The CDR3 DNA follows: TGCAGTGCTAGAAGGGACAACGAGCAGTACTTC. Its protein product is CSARRDNEQYF.

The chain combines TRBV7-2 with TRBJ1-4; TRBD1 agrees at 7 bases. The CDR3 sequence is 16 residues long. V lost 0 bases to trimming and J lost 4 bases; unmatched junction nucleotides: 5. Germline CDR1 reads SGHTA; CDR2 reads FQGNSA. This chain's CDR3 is CASSLAEGGFNEKLFF. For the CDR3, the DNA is TGTGCCAGCAGCTTAGCCGAAGGGGGCTTTAATGAAAAACTGTTTTTT.

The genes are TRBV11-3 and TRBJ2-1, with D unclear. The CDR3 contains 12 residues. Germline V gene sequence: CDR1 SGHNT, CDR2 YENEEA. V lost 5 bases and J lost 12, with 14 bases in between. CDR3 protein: CASSDRRSGQFF. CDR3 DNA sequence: TGTGCCAGCAGCGATAGACGGTCGGGGCAGTTCTTC.

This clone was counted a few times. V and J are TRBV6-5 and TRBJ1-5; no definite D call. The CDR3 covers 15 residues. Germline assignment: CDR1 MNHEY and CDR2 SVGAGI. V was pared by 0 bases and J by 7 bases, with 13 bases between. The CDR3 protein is CASSYSRREGQPQHF. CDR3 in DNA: TGTGCCAGCAGTTACTCTCGGAGGGAAGGCCAGCCCCAGCATTTT.